The 20 T cell receptor beta chains below were found in one sample sequenced in a study of tissue T cells after allogeneic stem cell transplantation. Time point: mouse harvest day 7 after allogeneic transplant. Tail vein injection delivered 10^7 T-cell-depleted bone marrow cells and 10^6 splenic CD5+ T cells. The assay was immunoSEQ multiplex PCR, and TCRdb's table has in-frame clones only and misses some. The sample lists 9,900 or so clones, roughly two fifths occurring once. Sequenced: skin. These receptor sequences come from a female BALB/c mouse given C57BL/6 T cells with graft-versus-host disease after an allogeneic hematopoietic cell transplant.

A note on this clone: Germline and genes here are mouse. With the read ending 1 residue before the CDR3 end, the germline J gene is used to fill in that end. The rearrangement joins TRBV15 to TRBJ1-5; D might be TRBD1 (5 bases). From germline, CDR1 is SGHND and CDR2 FRSKSL. V was shortened by 7 bases and J by 3 bases, with 10 bases between the two germline ends. The CDR3 extends over 13 amino acids. The CDR3 reads CASTQGGNQAPLF. The part of the CDR3 DNA that was read is TGTGCCAGCACCCAGGGTGGCAACCAGGCTCCGCTT.

Worth noting for this clone: Gene names are mouse gene names. The sequence runs out 1 residue before the end of the CDR3; the remainder is reconstructed from the germline J gene. Other DNA sequences in the same sample also yield this CDR3. The rearrangement links TRBV1 to TRBJ1-3, with 10 bases identical to TRBD1. The germline V gene has CDR1 NSQYPW and CDR2 LRSPGD (reference sequence). CDR3 length: 16 amino acids. V shed 2 bases, J shed 0 bases, and the junction held 1 base outside the gene matches. The sequenced part of the CDR3 DNA is TGCACCTGCAGTGCAAGGGACAGGGGTTCTGGAAATACGCTCTAT. The encoded protein is CTCSARDRGSGNTLY. The whole CDR3 region reads CTCSARDRGSGNTLYF.

Points on this clone: The gene names here belong to mouse. The CDR3 end is not reached by the read, which stops 1 residue before it; the germline J gene fills it in. This chain uses TRBV3 with TRBJ2-1; possibly TRBD1 for D (6 bases). Per germline, CDR1 SNHLY and CDR2 FYNGKV (reference sequence). V lost 6 bases and J 1 base, leaving 10 bases between the germline ends. This CDR3 has 14 residues. The part of the CDR3 DNA that was read is TGTGCCAGCAGGGTACAGGGCAACTATGCTGAGCAGTTC. Protein sequence: CASRVQGNYAEQF. The whole CDR3 region reads CASRVQGNYAEQFF.

Turning to this clone: Each gene name is a mouse one. Read data end 1 residue before the CDR3 end; the end is taken from the germline J gene. This rearrangement joins TRBV3 to TRBJ1-4, with 10 nucleotides matching TRBD1. V lost 6 bases to trimming and J lost 7 bases; unmatched junction nucleotides: 5. There are 14 residues in the CDR3. The germline V gene encodes CDR1 SNHLY and CDR2 FYNGKV (reference sequence). CDR3 amino acids: CASSRQGAGERLFF. The sequenced part of the CDR3 DNA is TGTGCCAGCAGTCGACAGGGGGCGGGCGAAAGATTATTT.

This clone was detected a few times. Gene names are mouse gene names. The CDR3 end falls 1 residue outside the read, so it is completed with the germline J gene. The chain is built from TRBV23 and TRBJ2-4; the D call in the table, TRBD2, was not verified against the DNA. This CDR3 is 15 amino acids long. The germline gives CDR1 KGHTA, CDR2 FQNQQP. The CDR3 spells CSSSQSGGGQNTLYF. Partial CDR3 DNA: TGCTCCAGCAGTCAATCCGGGGGGGGTCAAAACACCTTGTAC. Full variable domain (rest looked up from reference TRBV23 and TRBJ2-4): DAAVTQKPRYLIKMKGQEAEMKCIPEKGHTAVFWYQQKQSKELKFLIYFQNQQPLDQIDMVKERFSAVCPSSSLCSLGIRTCEAEDSALYLCSSSQSGGGQNTLYFGAGTRLSVL.

This clone was observed a handful of times. The genes and germline here are from mouse. CDR3 sequence reads: CASSGTKDTQYF. Incomplete CDR3 DNA: TGTGCCAGCAGCGGGACAAAAGACACCCAGTAC. The V and J genes are TRBV26 and TRBJ2-5, with D possibly TRBD1 on 6 matching bases. The CDR3 is cut off 1 residue early in the read; its end comes from the germline J gene. Trimming left V 6 bases short and J 4 bases short, with 8 bases between. The CDR3 has 12 residues. Germline V gene lookup returns CDR1 KGHPV and CDR2 FQNQEV (reference sequence). Full variable domain (remainder filled in from reference TRBV26 and TRBJ2-5): NSKVIQTPRYLVKGQGQKAKMRCIPEKGHPVVFWYQQNKNNEFKFLINFQNQEVLQQIDMTEKRFSAECPSNSPCSLEIQSSEAGDSALYLCASSGTKDTQYFGPGTRLLVL.

This clone was seen a handful of times. The genes and germline here are from mouse. The sequenced fragment ends 1 residue before the CDR3 boundary, so the rest is inferred from the germline J gene. This chain joins TRBV31 and TRBJ1-4, with TRBD1 identical over 10 bases. V was clipped by 0 bases and J by 4 bases; unmatched bases: 2. In germline, CDR1 is GKSSPN, CDR2 SITVG. CDR3 size: 15 residues. The sequenced part of the CDR3 DNA is TGTGCCTGGAGTCTTGGGACAGGGGTCAACGAAAGATTATTT. Protein sequence: CAWSLGTGVNERLF. The full CDR3 reads CAWSLGTGVNERLFF. The variable domain in full, with the rest retrieved from reference TRBV31 and TRBJ1-4, is AQTIHQWPVAEIKAVGSPLSLGCTIKGKSSPNLYWYWQATGGTLQQLFYSITVGQVESVVQLNLSASRPKDDQFILSTEKLLLSHSGFYLCAWSLGTGVNERLFFGHGTKLSVL.

This clone is judged medium-sized. The gene names here belong to mouse. The read ends 1 residue early relative to the CDR3; the germline J gene fills the gap. The rearrangement links TRBV5 to TRBJ1-4; 7 bases fit TRBD1. V was clipped by 0 bases and J by 0 bases; unmatched bases: 1. The CDR3 extends over 16 amino acids. Germline-derived CDR1 and CDR2 are LGHNA and YNLKQL (reference sequence). CDR3 sequence reads: CASSQEQGLSNERLFF. CDR3 DNA (partial): TGTGCCAGCAGCCAAGAACAGGGGCTTTCCAACGAAAGATTATTT.

A remark on this clone: Gene and germline names: mouse. The CDR3 end lies 1 residue beyond the end of the read and is filled in from the germline J gene. The chain recombines TRBV3 with TRBJ2-4, with D maybe TRBD1 (5 bases). V was pared by 4 bases and J by 1 base, with 9 bases between. Germline V gives CDR1 SNHLY, CDR2 FYNGKV (reference sequence). This CDR3 has 14 residues. This CDR3 reads CASSSQGGQNTLYF. The sequenced part of the CDR3 DNA is TGTGCCAGCAGCTCCCAAGGGGGTCAAAACACCTTGTAC.

This clone was observed a few times. Gene names are mouse gene names. The CDR3 extends 1 residue past the end of the read, so its final part is completed from the germline J gene. The V and J genes are TRBV26 and TRBJ1-1, with 7 bases that match TRBD1. The germline gives CDR1 KGHPV, CDR2 FQNQEV (reference sequence). V dropped 0 bases and J dropped 0; count of bases not matched to a gene: 4. This CDR3 contains 16 residues. CDR3 bases read: TGTGCCAGCAGTCTGTCCCCCGGGACAGCAAACACAGAAGTCTTC. This sequence encodes CASSLSPGTANTEVF. From start to end, the CDR3 is CASSLSPGTANTEVFF.

This clone is medium-sized by share. Gene names denote mouse genes. The CDR3 is cut off 1 residue early in the read; its end comes from the germline J gene. This sequence joins TRBV26 and TRBJ1-3; possibly TRBD1 for D (5 bases). The V end lost 2 bases, the J end lost 3 bases, and 5 bases lay between the germline ends. The CDR3 has 13 residues. The germline V gene encodes CDR1 KGHPV and CDR2 FQNQEV (reference sequence). CDR3 DNA, as far as it was read: TGTGCCAGCAGTCTGAGGGGTGGAAATACGCTCTAT. Its translation: CASSLRGGNTLY. The entire CDR3 protein reads CASSLRGGNTLYF.

In its sample, this clone was seen a few times. Gene names refer to mouse genes. The chain's CDR3 is CASSLGTGGGTEVFF. CDR3 DNA, as far as it was read: TGTGCCAGCAGTCTCGGGACAGGGGGCGGCACAGAAGTCTTC. The V call is TRBV26, the J call TRBJ1-1; 12 nucleotides line up with TRBD1. The read ends 1 residue before the CDR3 terminus; that terminus is restored from the germline J gene. The CDR3 totals 15 residues. Germline V gene lookup returns CDR1 KGHPV and CDR2 FQNQEV (reference sequence). V shed 3 bases, J shed 4 bases, and the junction held 3 bases outside the gene matches.

This clone was observed a handful of times. Gene and germline names: mouse. Sequencing ends 1 residue short of the CDR3 end; the germline J gene provides the rest. This chain connects TRBV26 to TRBJ2-1; 7 bases line up with TRBD1. The CDR3 spans 13 residues. CDR1 and CDR2 from the germline V gene are KGHPV and FQNQEV (reference sequence). V gave up 6 bases and J gave up 4 bases; unmatched junction bases: 3. Incomplete CDR3 DNA: TGTGCCAGCAGGGACAGGCGATATGCTGAGCAGTTC. Protein product: CASRDRRYAEQF. The CDR3 as a whole reads CASRDRRYAEQFF.

This clone came up a few times. Gene names are mouse gene names. The sequenced fragment ends 1 residue before the CDR3 boundary, so the rest is inferred from the germline J gene. The chain has TRBV13-2 and TRBJ2-7, with D perhaps assigned TRBD1 or TRBD2 (5 bases each). The CDR3 is 12 residues long. V was shortened by 0 bases and J by 6 bases, with 7 bases between the two germline ends. Germline assignment: CDR1 NNHNN and CDR2 SYGAGS (reference sequence). CDR3 protein: CASGDGGFEQYF. The CDR3 bases that were read are TGTGCCAGCGGTGATGGGGGGTTTGAACAGTAC.

In regard to this clone: These gene names are mouse names. From the germline J gene comes the end of the CDR3, since the read stops 1 residue before it. The genes are TRBV23 and TRBJ2-4; the table's D gene call, TRBD1, was not cross checked with the DNA. There are 14 residues in the CDR3. Germline V gives CDR1 KGHTA, CDR2 FQNQQP. This chain's CDR3 is CSSSQQGVQNTLYF. The sequenced CDR3 bases are TGCTCCAGCAGTCAACAGGGGGTTCAAAACACCTTGTAC.

This clone occurred a few times. Genes and germline are mouse. The CDR3 is cut off 1 residue early in the read; its end comes from the germline J gene. The rearrangement uses TRBV12-1 and TRBJ2-3, with D tentatively TRBD1 (6 bases). The CDR3 runs 15 residues. Per the germline V gene, CDR1 is SGHSN and CDR2 is HYEKVE. Trimming removed 4 bases at V and 0 bases at J, with 13 bases between. The CDR3 loop is CASSPGTTSAETLYF. The part of the CDR3 DNA that was read is TGTGCCAGCTCCCCCGGGACAACTAGTGCAGAAACGCTGTAT.

Notes on this clone: Gene names are the mouse ones. Read coverage stops 1 residue before the CDR3 terminus; the germline J gene supplies the remainder. The chain uses TRBV26 and TRBJ1-1; tentative D call: TRBD1 (6 bases). CDR3 length equals 11 residues. Germline CDR1 KGHPV, CDR2 FQNQEV (reference sequence). V dropped 6 bases and J dropped 6 bases, with 8 bases sitting between them. Partial CDR3 DNA: TGTGCCAGCAGGGGGGGCCCAGAAGTCTTC. This codes for CASRGGPEVF. The whole CDR3 protein is CASRGGPEVFF.

In its sample, this clone ranks as medium-sized. Gene labels here are mouse ones. The observed sequence ends 1 residue before the CDR3 terminus, with the missing tail filled in from the germline J gene. The V call is TRBV26, the J call TRBJ2-1; TRBD1 aligns across 7 bases. There are 13 residues in the CDR3. CDR1 is KGHPV, CDR2 FQNQEV, per germline (reference sequence). J lost 7 bases, V lost 4 bases, and 4 bases had no gene match. This chain's CDR3 is CASSPTGRAEQFF. The CDR3 DNA, read in part, is TGTGCCAGCAGTCCGACAGGGAGGGCTGAGCAGTTC.

On this clone: Each gene name is a mouse one. The read ends 1 residue before the CDR3 terminus; that terminus is restored from the germline J gene. The chain uses TRBV13-2 and TRBJ2-1, with 11 bases fitting TRBD2. V shed 1 base and J 6 bases; nucleotides not matched to a gene: 3. There are 15 residues in the CDR3. The germline gives CDR1 NNHNN, CDR2 SYGAGS (reference sequence). The CDR3 protein is CASGDNWGGVAEQFF. The part of the CDR3 DNA that was read is TGTGCCAGCGGTGATAACTGGGGGGGCGTTGCTGAGCAGTTC.

This clone appeared a few times. The genes and germline here are from mouse. The CDR3 end falls 1 residue outside the read, so it is completed with the germline J gene. The chain has TRBV26 and TRBJ1-3, with 11 positions matching TRBD1. The CDR3 is made up of 16 amino acids. Germline assignment: CDR1 KGHPV and CDR2 FQNQEV (reference sequence). Trimming took 4 bases from V and 0 from J; bases not matched to a gene: 2. The CDR3 DNA, read in part, is TGTGCCAGCAGTCCGGGACAGGGGGGTTCTGGAAATACGCTCTAT. It is translated as CASSPGQGGSGNTLY. The complete CDR3 protein is CASSPGQGGSGNTLYF.